These 25 T cell receptor beta chains were sequenced from one sample in a study of brain T cells in children with intractable seizures. The assay was immunoSEQ multiplex PCR, and TCRdb's table has in-frame clones only and misses some. The data show about 41,000 clones, around 90% seen once. This sample comprised peripheral blood, obtained at surgery. These receptors were collected from a girl aged 2 to 10 with tuberous sclerosis and intractable seizures.

The chain is built from TRBV18 and TRBJ2-3, with TRBD1 identical over 9 bases. Germline V gene sequence: CDR1 KGHSH, CDR2 LQKENI. The J segment lost 0 bases and the V segment lost 2 bases, leaving 0 bases of the junction unmatched. The CDR3 extends over 15 amino acids. This CDR3 reads CASSPGQGSTDTQYF. In nucleotides, the CDR3 is TGTGCCAGCTCACCAGGACAGGGGAGCACAGATACGCAGTATTTT.

The rearrangement links TRBV30 to TRBJ2-1; 7 positions match TRBD2. The CDR3 extends over 16 amino acids. V was clipped by 4 bases and J by 7 bases; unmatched bases: 16. CDR1 is GTSNPN and CDR2 is SVGIG in the germline V gene (reference sequence). Here the CDR3 reads CAWTQEIVAGVNEQFF. The CDR3 nucleotides read TGTGCCTGGACTCAGGAGATAGTGGCGGGGGTAAATGAGCAGTTCTTC.

V gene TRBV30 combines with J gene TRBJ1-1; D might be TRBD1 (5 bases). V lost 3 bases and J lost 0, with 11 bases in between. CDR1 is GTSNPN, CDR2 SVGIG, per germline (reference sequence). The CDR3 is made up of 14 amino acids. Here the CDR3 DNA reads TGTGCCTGGAGCCGAGGACATCTGAACACTGAAGCTTTCTTT. It yields the protein CAWSRGHLNTEAFF. Combining the CDR3 with reference TRBV30 and TRBJ1-1 gives the whole variable domain SQTIHQWPATLVQPVGSPLSLECTVEGTSNPNLYWYRQAAGRGLQLLFYSVGIGQISSEVPQNLSASRPQDRQFILSSKKLLLSDSGFYLCAWSRGHLNTEAFFGQGTRLTVV.

The chain has TRBV6-5 and TRBJ2-2; 10 positions match TRBD1. The length of the CDR3 is 14 residues. CDR1 MNHEY and CDR2 SVGAGI come from the germline V gene. V lost 6 bases, J lost 6 bases, and 4 bases stayed unmatched. The CDR3 DNA is TGTGCCAGCAGACGGACAGGGGGAGCCGGGGAGCTGTTTTTT. Translation gives CASRRTGGAGELFF.

This chain links TRBV3-1 (or the pseudogene TRBV3-2) with TRBJ1-3; the D gene is possibly TRBD1 (6 bases). Trimming shortened V by 6 bases and J by 0 bases, and 12 bases separated the two germline ends. CDR3 length: 15 amino acids. Germline-derived CDR1 and CDR2 are LGHDT and YNNKEL (reference sequence). CDR3 nucleotide sequence: TGTGCCAGCAGACCCAGGGGTTCCTCTGGAAACACCATATATTTT. Protein sequence: CASRPRGSSGNTIYF.

This clone was picked up a small number of times. The chain carries TRBV5-3 and TRBJ1-5, with D possibly TRBD1 on 5 matching bases. TRBV5-3 is classed as an ORF, of uncertain function. The length of the CDR3 is 16 residues. The ends were cut back, 4 bases at V and 0 bases at J, with 14 bases in the middle. For the CDR3, the DNA is TGTGCCAGAAGCGGCCGACAGAGGTATAGCAATCAGCCCCAGCATTTT. It codes for CARSGRQRYSNQPQHF.

This sequence joins TRBV29-1 and TRBJ1-1, with TRBD1 matching 7 bases. This CDR3 region has 13 residues. Germline CDR1 is SQVTM and CDR2 is ANQGSEA. V shed 7 bases, J shed 7 bases, and the junction held 12 bases outside the gene matches. In DNA, the CDR3 is TGCAGCGGAAGCAGGGGGATCGGGGTTGAAGCTTTCTTT. It codes for CSGSRGIGVEAFF.

The chain carries TRBV30 and TRBJ1-5; D uncertain. Germline assignment: CDR1 GTSNPN and CDR2 SVGIG (reference sequence). The CDR3 sequence is 13 residues long. Trimming left V 0 bases short and J 8 bases short, with 11 bases between. This CDR3 reads CAWSVSPLEPQHF. The CDR3 DNA sequence: TGTGCCTGGAGTGTATCCCCATTAGAGCCCCAGCATTTT.

The chain links TRBV6-5 to TRBJ1-5, with unresolved D. This CDR3 region has 13 residues. With 3 bases removed from V and 0 bases from J, the gap between germline ends came to 3 bases. Germline CDR1 reads MNHEY; CDR2 reads SVGAGI. The CDR3: CASSYVSNQPQHF. The CDR3 coding sequence is TGTGCCAGCAGTTATGTTAGCAATCAGCCCCAGCATTTT.

Here the CDR3 reads CASRGGGASTGELFF. The CDR3, as DNA: TGTGCCAGCAGAGGCGGGGGCGCGAGCACCGGGGAGCTGTTTTTT. The rearrangement links TRBV11-3 to TRBJ2-2, with D tentatively TRBD2 (7 bases). CDR1 is SGHNT and CDR2 is YENEEA in the germline V gene. The CDR3 runs to 15 residues. Trimming removed 6 bases at V and 4 bases at J, with 15 bases between.

The chain employs TRBV4-2 and TRBJ1-2, with 8 bases identical to TRBD1. Germline CDR1 LGHNA, CDR2 YNFKEQ. This CDR3 comprises 14 residues. V lost 7 bases, J lost 3 bases, and 7 bases stayed unmatched. The CDR3 DNA is TGTGCCAGCAAAGCCGGACAGGGTGACTATGGCTACACCTTC. Encoded protein: CASKAGQGDYGYTF.

Worth noting for this clone: One junction end does not reproduce the germline sequence, and a read error may be involved. The chain is built from TRBV5-5 and TRBJ1-4, with D unresolved. Germline CDR1 is SGHKS and CDR2 is YYEKEE (reference sequence). The CDR3 has 15 residues. The CDR3 sequence is CASRLGTATNEKLFF. In DNA, the CDR3 is TGTGCCAGCAGATTGGGCACAGCAACTAATGAAAAACTGTTTTTT.

This sequence joins TRBV7-9 and TRBJ2-4, with D hard to call. This CDR3 contains 13 residues. The ends were cut back, 2 bases at V and 2 bases at J, with 4 bases in the middle. Germline V lookup: CDR1 SEHNR, CDR2 FQNEAQ (reference sequence). DNA of the CDR3: TGTGCCAGCAGCTTATCCTCCAAAAACATTCAGTACTTC. Protein sequence: CASSLSSKNIQYF.

The rearrangement joins TRBV19 to TRBJ1-1; D is ambiguous. With 3 bases removed from V and 11 bases from J, the gap between germline ends came to 19 bases. This CDR3 is 14 amino acids long. Germline V CDR1 and CDR2: LNHDA, SQIVND (reference sequence). The CDR3 reads CASSIGSGETGAFF. DNA for the CDR3: TGTGCCAGTAGTATTGGGTCAGGTGAAACTGGGGCTTTCTTT.

The V gene is TRBV19, the J gene TRBJ2-1; D gene unclear. CDR3 size: 13 residues. Germline CDR1 is LNHDA and CDR2 is SQIVND (reference sequence). V was cut by 1 base and J by 9 bases, with 10 bases left in between. The CDR3 reads CASSIGGGGEQFF. The CDR3 region has the DNA TGTGCCAGTAGTATAGGAGGCGGTGGTGAGCAGTTCTTC.

This chain joins TRBV5-1 and TRBJ2-5; D might be TRBD1 or TRBD2, each matching 7 bases. The V end was cut by 3 bases, the J end by 5 bases, with 20 bases between. The CDR3 contains 16 residues. Looked up from germline, CDR1 is SGHRS and CDR2 is YFSETQ. The CDR3 coding sequence is TGCGCCAGCAGCTCATCTAATTCAGGGGGGGAGGAGACCCAGTACTTC. Translating gives CASSSSNSGGEETQYF.

The chain joins TRBV7-9 to TRBJ1-6; TRBD1 matches at 9 bases. V was pared by 4 bases and J by 6 bases, with 7 bases of the junction left unmatched. The CDR3 consists of 16 residues. Germline assignment: CDR1 SEHNR and CDR2 FQNEAQ (reference sequence). CDR3 protein: CASSSDPGQGNSPLHF. The DNA for the CDR3 is TGTGCCAGCAGCTCGGACCCGGGACAGGGTAATTCACCCCTCCACTTT. The variable domain in full, completed from reference TRBV7-9 and TRBJ1-6, reads DTGVSQNPRHKITKRGQNVTFRCDPISEHNRLYWYRQTLGQGPEFLTYFQNEAQLEKSRLLSDRFSAERPKGSFSTLEIQRTEQGDSAMYLCASSSDPGQGNSPLHFGNGTRLTVT.

This chain links TRBV9 with TRBJ2-5; 7 bases align to TRBD1. The CDR3 is 15 amino acids. J was trimmed by 5 bases and V by 1 base; bases with no gene match: 8. From germline, CDR1 is SGDLS and CDR2 YYNGEE. CDR3 bases: TGTGCCAGCAGCGTAACAGGGGCGCTAGGCGAGACCCAGTACTTC. The encoded protein is CASSVTGALGETQYF. The entire variable domain, with the rest obtained from reference TRBV9 and TRBJ2-5, is as follows: DSGVTQTPKHLITATGQRVTLRCSPRSGDLSVYWYQQSLDQGLQFLIQYYNGEERAKGNILERFSAQQFPDLHSELNLSSLELGDSALYFCASSVTGALGETQYFGPGTRLLVL.

The rearrangement uses TRBV21-1 and TRBJ2-4. TRBV21-1 is designated a pseudogene. CDR3 size: 18 residues. The CDR3 DNA sequence: TGTGCCAGCAGCAAGGGACCCGGTACAGGAGTAGCCAAAAACATTCAGTACTTC. Translating gives CASSKGPGTGVAKNIQYF.

This clone has a single count. The chain joins TRBV14 to TRBJ2-5, with D perhaps TRBD1 (6 bases). The V gene's germline CDR1 is SGHDN and CDR2 FVKESK. V was cut by 5 bases and J by 4 bases, with 17 bases left in between. The CDR3 consists of 15 residues. The CDR3 loop reads CASSTTTFRGETQYF. The CDR3 DNA reads as TGTGCCAGCAGCACTACAACCTTCAGGGGAGAGACCCAGTACTTC.

The gene calls are TRBV25-1 and TRBJ2-2, with 8 bases identical to TRBD1. Germline values: CDR1 MGHDK, CDR2 SYGVNS. The CDR3 totals 16 residues. V shed 2 bases and J 3 bases; nucleotides not matched to a gene: 5. CDR3 DNA sequence: TGTGCCAGCAGTGAAGAAGTGACAGGGGACACCGGGGAGCTGTTTTTT. This translates into CASSEEVTGDTGELFF.

The DNA for the CDR3 is TGTGCCAGTAGCCTACAGGATGATCAGCCCCAGCATTTT. As protein: CASSLQDDQPQHF. The chain combines TRBV19 with TRBJ1-5; D possibly corresponds to TRBD1 (5 bases). CDR1 and CDR2 from the germline V gene are LNHDA and SQIVND (reference sequence). The CDR3 is made up of 13 amino acids. Trimming took off 6 bases at V and 5 bases at J, with 11 bases between the two ends.

The J gene is TRBJ1-1, the V gene TRBV21-1; TRBD1, the D gene given by the table, was not confirmed from the DNA. TRBV21-1 is deemed a pseudogene. The CDR3 has 11 amino acids. Here the CDR3 reads CASSKDTEAFF. CDR3 sequence (DNA): TGTGCCAGCAGCAAAGACACAGAAGCTTTCTTT.

This rearrangement joins TRBV27 to TRBJ2-3, with 9 positions matching TRBD2. This CDR3 contains 16 residues. V dropped 2 bases and J dropped 4; count of bases not matched to a gene: 7. The V gene's germline CDR1 is MNHEY and CDR2 SMNVEV (reference sequence). The CDR3 region is CASSLGGGAGSDTQYF. The CDR3 region has the DNA TGTGCCAGCAGTTTAGGCGGGGGGGCGGGTTCAGATACGCAGTATTTT.

The V gene is TRBV10-3, the J gene TRBJ1-5, with 7 bases aligning to TRBD1. This CDR3 has 15 residues. Germline CDR1 ENHRY, CDR2 SYGVKD. V lost 1 base, J lost 6 bases, and 6 bases stayed unmatched. The CDR3 here is CAISELEGAGQPQHF. CDR3 sequence (DNA): TGTGCCATCAGTGAGTTGGAGGGGGCCGGTCAGCCCCAGCATTTT.